This TCR beta chain derives from a study of blood T cell repertoires in COVID-19. Study in general: Samples came from the United States, Italy and Spain, spanning acute and convalescent COVID-19.

Cohort 3 recovery required two negative PCRs, clearance, or symptom resolution. Here immunoSEQ multiplex PCR was the method, and the copy in TCRdb shows in-frame clones only, minus some. The sample lists around 470,000 clones, about 92% occurring once. This CDR3 has 15 amino acids. V gave up 5 bases and J gave up 6 bases; unmatched junction bases: 9. Germline V lookup: CDR1 LGHDT, CDR2 YNNKEL (reference sequence). The receptor was isolated from a man aged 18 to 29 who had recovered from COVID-19. The sequenced sample was PBMCs or T cells enriched from blood (not recorded which). V usage is TRBV3-1 (or the pseudogene TRBV3-2) and J usage is TRBJ1-4, with 7 bases lining up with TRBD1. The CDR3 protein is CASSFDRDEHEKLFF. Here the CDR3 DNA reads TGTGCCAGCAGCTTCGACAGGGACGAGCATGAAAAACTGTTTTTT.